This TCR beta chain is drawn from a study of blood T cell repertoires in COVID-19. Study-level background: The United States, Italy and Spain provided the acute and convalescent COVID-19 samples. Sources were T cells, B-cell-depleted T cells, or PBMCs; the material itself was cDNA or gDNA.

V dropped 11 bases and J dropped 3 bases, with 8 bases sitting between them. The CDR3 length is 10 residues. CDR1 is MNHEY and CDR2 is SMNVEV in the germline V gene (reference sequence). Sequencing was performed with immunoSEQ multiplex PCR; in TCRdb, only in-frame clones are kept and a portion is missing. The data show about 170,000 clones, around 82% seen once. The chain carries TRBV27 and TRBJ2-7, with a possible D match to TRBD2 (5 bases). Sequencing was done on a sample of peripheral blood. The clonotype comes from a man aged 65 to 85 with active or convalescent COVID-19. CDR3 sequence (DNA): TGTGCCGTTGGGAGCTACGAGCAGTACTTC. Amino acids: CAVGSYEQYF.